This T cell receptor beta chain derives from a study of blood T cell repertoires in COVID-19. Looking at the study overall: T cells, B-cell-depleted T cells, or PBMCs supplied cDNA or gDNA.

The protocol was immunoSEQ multiplex PCR, while the TCRdb copy is restricted to in-frame clones and leaves out a portion. The table shows roughly 260,000 clones, with around nine tenths occurring only once. The table lists this clone with a count of one. The V gene lost 4 bases and the J gene lost 0 bases, with 16 bases spanning the gap. The CDR3 contains 16 residues. CDR1 and CDR2 from the germline V gene are SQVTM and ANQGSEA. This receptor was obtained from a middle-aged man who had recovered from COVID-19. The specimen sequenced was peripheral blood. The V gene is TRBV29-1, the J gene TRBJ1-5, with D possibly TRBD1 on 6 matching bases. CDR3 sequence reads: CSVVDSIKHSNQPQHF. CDR3 DNA sequence: TGCAGCGTTGTGGACAGCATAAAACATAGCAATCAGCCCCAGCATTTT.